The 6 T cell receptor beta chains below all came from one sample that was sequenced in a study of T cell responses to AZD1222 COVID-19 vaccine. Sequencing used immunoSEQ multiplex PCR; TCRdb keeps in-frame clones, though not all of them. This sample has 70,000 to 90,000 clones, with 87% found just once. The source was peripheral blood, collected 28 days after the second AZD1222 dose. Source of these receptors: an adult who received the AZD1222 COVID-19 vaccine.

The V and J genes are TRBV30 and TRBJ1-5; D unresolved. Germline loops: CDR1 GTSNPN, CDR2 SVGIG (reference sequence). The CDR3 has 13 amino acids. V lost 1 base and J 4 bases, leaving 8 bases between the germline ends. CDR3 loop: CAWSETANQPQHF. The CDR3 DNA sequence: TGTGCCTGGAGTGAAACGGCAAATCAGCCCCAGCATTTT.

The chain employs TRBV4-3 and TRBJ1-5; D ambiguous. The CDR3 spans 12 residues. V was clipped by 1 base and J by 9 bases, with 7 bases between them. Germline loops: CDR1 LGHNA, CDR2 YSLEER. Here the CDR3 DNA reads TGCGCCAGCAGCCAAGGCCCGGGGCCCCAGCATTTT. Amino acid sequence: CASSQGPGPQHF.

The gene calls are TRBV5-6 and TRBJ1-2; TRBD1 matches 8 bases. The CDR3 runs to 14 residues. Germline values: CDR1 SGHDT, CDR2 YYEEEE. Losses at the gene ends were 3 bases for V and 3 bases for J; bases not matched to a gene: 4. This CDR3 is CASSSRGHYYGYTF. The CDR3 DNA follows: TGTGCCAGCAGCTCCAGGGGGCATTACTATGGCTACACCTTC. The whole variable domain, filled in from reference TRBV5-6 and TRBJ1-2, reads DAGVTQSPTHLIKTRGQQVTLRCSPKSGHDTVSWYQQALGQGPQFIFQYYEEEERQRGNFPDRFSGHQFPNYSSELNVNALLLGDSALYLCASSSRGHYYGYTFGSGTRLTVV.

Points on this clone: One end of the junction fails to match germline, which may point to a read error. The chain employs TRBV7-7 and TRBJ2-5; tentatively, D is TRBD2 (5 bases). Germline loops: CDR1 SSHAT, CDR2 FNYEAQ (reference sequence). The CDR3 consists of 14 residues. This chain's CDR3 is CASSLAGNQETQYF. The DNA of the CDR3 is TGTGCTAGCAGCTTAGCCGGGAACCAAGAGACCCAGTACTTC.

This chain joins TRBV27 and TRBJ2-5; D may match TRBD1 or TRBD2 (5 bases each). Trimming took off 5 bases at V and 4 bases at J, with 17 bases between the two ends. Germline values: CDR1 MNHEY, CDR2 SMNVEV (reference sequence). The CDR3 totals 15 residues. CDR3 amino acids: CASSRGKGPPETQYF. The DNA for the CDR3 is TGTGCCAGCAGTCGGGGCAAAGGGCCCCCAGAGACCCAGTACTTC.

The chain recombines TRBV24-1 with TRBJ1-6; TRBD1 matches at 7 bases. The J segment lost 9 bases and the V segment lost 4 bases, leaving 8 bases of the junction unmatched. Germline CDR1 KGHDR, CDR2 SFDVKD. CDR3 length: 15 residues. CDR3 residues: CATSDLTGIRSPLHF. In DNA form, the CDR3 reads TGTGCCACCAGTGACCTGACAGGGATTCGTTCACCCCTCCACTTT.